The 28 T cell receptor beta chains below were found in one sample sequenced in a study of blood T cell repertoires in COVID-19. Some clones are missing from TCRdb's copy, which holds only in-frame ones; the method was immunoSEQ multiplex PCR. The sample carries 150,000 to 200,000 clones, roughly three quarters recorded once. The sequencing input was PBMCs or T cells enriched from blood (not recorded which). These receptor sequences come from a woman aged 45-65 years with acute COVID-19.

The chain employs TRBV3-1 (or the pseudogene TRBV3-2) and TRBJ1-5; 9 bases map to TRBD1. With 1 base clipped from V and 4 bases from J, the junction kept 2 bases outside the gene matches. The germline V gene has CDR1 LGHDT and CDR2 YNNKEL (reference sequence). The CDR3 extends over 15 amino acids. CDR3 amino acids: CASSQGDRVNQPQHF. The CDR3 DNA is TGTGCCAGCAGCCAAGGGGACAGGGTGAATCAGCCCCAGCATTTT.

This chain connects TRBV29-1 to TRBJ2-7, with 7 bases matching TRBD2. This CDR3 has 11 residues. The trim removed 4 bases at V and 3 bases at J, leaving 0 bases unmatched. Looked up from germline, CDR1 is SQVTM and CDR2 is ANQGSEA. In DNA form, the CDR3 reads TGCAGCGTTGGGACTAGCTACGAGCAGTACGTC. It codes for CSVGTSYEQYV.

V is TRBV29-1 and J is TRBJ2-2; 7 bases are shared with TRBD1. The V and J ends lost 2 bases and 7 bases, in that order; junction bases with no gene match: 10. The V gene's germline CDR1 is SQVTM and CDR2 ANQGSEA. CDR3 length: 15 residues. The CDR3 protein is CSVELRGTVFGELFF. The DNA of the CDR3 is TGCAGCGTTGAATTAAGGGGGACAGTTTTCGGGGAGCTGTTTTTT.

A note on this clone: Germline and junction disagree at one end, which may indicate a read error. Within the sample, other DNA sequences also encode this same CDR3. This rearrangement joins TRBV3-1 (or the pseudogene TRBV3-2) to TRBJ1-5, with D perhaps matching TRBD1 (6 bases). The V gene's germline CDR1 is LGHDT and CDR2 YNNKEL (reference sequence). The CDR3 covers 15 residues. CDR3 loop: CASSPGQLGSQPQHF. The CDR3 DNA is TGTGCTAGCAGCCCAGGACAGCTTGGGAGTCAGCCCCAGCATTTT.

This clone was seen a few times. The rearrangement links TRBV11-2 to TRBJ1-1; the match to TRBD1 covers 8 bases. Per the germline V gene, CDR1 is SGHAT and CDR2 is FQNNGV. V was clipped by 3 bases and J by 6 bases; unmatched bases: 3. This CDR3 comprises 13 residues. In nucleotides, the CDR3 is TGTGCCAGCAGCTTGCAACAGGGGGCTGAAGCTTTCTTT. It yields the protein CASSLQQGAEAFF. Complete variable domain (other parts from reference TRBV11-2 and TRBJ1-1): EAGVAQSPRYKIIEKRQSVAFWCNPISGHATLYWYQQILGQGPKLLIQFQNNGVVDDSQLPKDRFSAERLKGVDSTLKIQPAKLEDSAVYLCASSLQQGAEAFFGQGTRLTVV.

This clone was counted once. V usage is TRBV5-4 and J usage is TRBJ2-7; possible D gene TRBD2, 6 bases. The V gene lost 3 bases and the J gene lost 6 bases, with 16 bases spanning the gap. The CDR3 extends over 14 amino acids. Germline V gene sequence: CDR1 SGHNT, CDR2 YYREEE (reference sequence). The CDR3 reads CASSSGTSIGEQYV. CDR3 DNA: TGTGCCAGCAGCTCCGGGACTTCGATCGGCGAGCAGTACGTC.

The gene calls are TRBV11-3 and TRBJ2-2, with D hard to call. This CDR3 is 14 amino acids long. V gave up 2 bases and J gave up 3 bases, with 7 bases separating them. Germline CDR1 reads SGHNT; CDR2 reads YENEEA. The CDR3 region has the DNA TGTGCCAGCAGCTTATTCTCGGACACCGGGGAGCTGTTTTTT. It encodes CASSLFSDTGELFF.

This clone appeared a few times. The chain uses TRBV11-2 and TRBJ1-6; 10 nucleotides agree with TRBD1. V trimming: 1 base; J trimming: 10 bases; junction bases outside the gene matches: 10. Germline lookup yields CDR1 SGHAT and CDR2 FQNNGV. The CDR3 is 17 residues long. CDR3 DNA: TGTGCCAGCAGCTTAGCCTGGGACAGGGGAGACAGATCACCCCTCCACTTT. This translates into CASSLAWDRGDRSPLHF.

This clone was recorded many times. V and J are TRBV29-1 and TRBJ1-2, with D perhaps TRBD1 (5 bases). The germline gives CDR1 SQVTM, CDR2 ANQGSEA. Trimming left V 4 bases short and J 8 bases short, with 11 bases between. CDR3 size: 11 residues. The CDR3 DNA reads as TGCAGCGTTGTGCAGGGTAACGGCTACACCTTC. The encoded protein is CSVVQGNGYTF. Combining the CDR3 with reference TRBV29-1 and TRBJ1-2 gives the whole variable domain SAVISQKPSRDICQRGTSLTIQCQVDSQVTMMFWYRQQPGQSLTLIATANQGSEATYESGFVIDKFPISRPNLTFSTLTVSNMSPEDSSIYLCSVVQGNGYTFGSGTRLTVV.

This chain connects TRBV7-9 to TRBJ2-5, with 8 positions matching TRBD1. This CDR3 is 17 amino acids long. Germline values: CDR1 SEHNR, CDR2 FQNEAQ (reference sequence). Losses at the gene ends were 1 base for V and 4 bases for J; bases not matched to a gene: 11. CDR3 nucleotides: TGTGCCAGCAGCTTAGAAGGCGCAGGGGGCGCACGAGAGACCCAGTACTTC. Encoded protein: CASSLEGAGGARETQYF. The whole variable domain, filled in from reference TRBV7-9 and TRBJ2-5, reads DTGVSQNPRHKITKRGQNVTFRCDPISEHNRLYWYRQTLGQGPEFLTYFQNEAQLEKSRLLSDRFSAERPKGSFSTLEIQRTEQGDSAMYLCASSLEGAGGARETQYFGPGTRLLVL.

The chain uses TRBV6-5 and TRBJ1-2, with TRBD1 matching 8 bases. Germline CDR1 and CDR2: MNHEY and SVGAGI. The CDR3 extends over 16 amino acids. J gave up 4 bases and V 0 bases, and 7 bases lay outside the gene matches. The CDR3 protein is CASSYSMGTGGYGYTF. The CDR3, as DNA: TGTGCCAGCAGTTACTCGATGGGAACAGGGGGCTATGGCTACACCTTC.

This chain connects TRBV6-2 or TRBV6-3 to TRBJ1-2; D not certain. This CDR3 region has 15 residues. The V gene lost 5 bases and the J gene lost 4 bases, with 17 bases spanning the gap. Germline values: CDR1 MNHEY, CDR2 SVGEGT. CDR3 in amino acids: CASSEQLSGGYGYTF. Written as DNA, the CDR3 is TGTGCCAGCAGTGAGCAGCTCAGCGGTGGCTATGGCTACACCTTC.

This clone has at least ten counts. This sequence joins TRBV18 and TRBJ1-6; 9 bases line up with TRBD1. The CDR3 loop spans 17 amino acids. Germline CDR1 KGHSH, CDR2 LQKENI. V dropped 4 bases and J dropped 9; count of bases not matched to a gene: 13. CDR3 sequence (DNA): TGTGCCAGCTCACGAGACACCCCGGGACAGGGAAGTTCACCCCTCCACTTT. Amino acid sequence: CASSRDTPGQGSSPLHF.

The rearrangement uses TRBV6-5 and TRBJ2-5; no definite D call. This CDR3 comprises 15 residues. Trimming shortened V by 2 bases and J by 1 base, and 11 bases separated the two germline ends. Germline values: CDR1 MNHEY, CDR2 SVGAGI. CDR3 bases: TGTGCCAGCAGTTACAAAAGCTTTACCCAAGAGACCCAGTACTTC. Amino acids: CASSYKSFTQETQYF.

The V and J genes are TRBV24-1 and TRBJ2-5; D is unclear. This CDR3 spans 13 amino acids. CDR1 is KGHDR and CDR2 is SFDVKD in the germline V gene. The V end lost 5 bases, the J end lost 0 bases, and 6 bases lay between the germline ends. CDR3 nucleotide sequence: TGTGCCACCAGTGCCCGGGACCAAGAGACCCAGTACTTC. It codes for CATSARDQETQYF.

The chain is built from TRBV9 and TRBJ1-2; D unclear. The CDR3 runs 14 residues. Germline CDR1 is SGDLS and CDR2 is YYNGEE. The V end lost 4 bases, the J end lost 5 bases, and 15 bases lay between the germline ends. This CDR3 is CASSLRSDGYGYTF. The DNA for the CDR3 is TGTGCCAGCAGCCTCCGGAGCGATGGATATGGCTACACCTTC.

V usage is TRBV6-5 and J usage is TRBJ1-2; D gene uncertain. This CDR3 comprises 13 residues. Trimming took off 5 bases at V and 2 bases at J, with 9 bases between the two ends. Germline CDR1 reads MNHEY; CDR2 reads SVGAGI. CDR3 DNA sequence: TGTGCCAGCAGTAGAGGCGGAAACTATGGCTACACCTTC. Residues: CASSRGGNYGYTF.

The V call is TRBV5-1, the J call TRBJ1-5; the D gene is possibly TRBD1 (5 bases). Germline V gene data show CDR1 as SGHRS and CDR2 as YFSETQ. Trimming took off 0 bases at V and 5 bases at J, with 12 bases between the two ends. CDR3 length equals 15 residues. The CDR3 DNA is TGCGCCAGCAGCTTGGGGGGCGGGGGGTATCAGCCCCAGCATTTT. Its translation: CASSLGGGGYQPQHF. Using reference TRBV5-1 and TRBJ1-5 for the parts outside the CDR3, the full variable domain is KAGVTQTPRYLIKTRGQQVTLSCSPISGHRSVSWYQQTPGQGLQFLFEYFSETQRNKGNFPGRFSGRQFSNSRSEMNVSTLELGDSALYLCASSLGGGGYQPQHFGDGTRLSIL.

This rearrangement joins TRBV12-3 or TRBV12-4 to TRBJ1-2; possibly TRBD1 for D (6 bases). V shed 7 bases and J shed 7 bases, with 16 bases lying between them. This CDR3 has 13 amino acids. The CDR3 DNA is TGTGCCAGCACCATGGGGGGGGCGGTTGGCTACACCTTC. This gives the protein CASTMGGAVGYTF.

The genes are TRBV7-9 and TRBJ1-2; D is undetermined. CDR3 length equals 13 residues. The ends were cut back, 10 bases at V and 6 bases at J, with 18 bases in the middle. Germline lookup yields CDR1 SEHNR and CDR2 FQNEAQ (reference sequence). CDR3 in amino acids: CAINRVDWDGYTF. The CDR3 region has the DNA TGTGCCATCAATCGGGTGGATTGGGATGGCTACACCTTC.

The chain couples TRBV19 to TRBJ1-5; 8 bases align to TRBD1. The germline V gene encodes CDR1 LNHDA and CDR2 SQIVND (reference sequence). The junction had 11 bases not matched to a gene; V was cut back by 10 bases and J by 9 bases. The CDR3 has 13 amino acids. CDR3 amino acids: CATSDRAARPQHF. The CDR3, as DNA: TGTGCCACCTCGGACAGGGCGGCTCGGCCCCAGCATTTT. Drawing the rest from reference TRBV19 and TRBJ1-5, the complete variable domain is DGGITQSPKYLFRKEGQNVTLSCEQNLNHDAMYWYRQDPGQGLRLIYYSQIVNDFQKGDIAEGYSVSREKKESFPLTVTSAQKNPTAFYLCATSDRAARPQHFGDGTRLSIL.

CDR3 coding DNA: TGTGCCAGCAGCCCCGGACAGGGGGCGTCAGATACGCAGTATTTT. As protein: CASSPGQGASDTQYF. This chain links TRBV7-9 with TRBJ2-3; TRBD1 aligns across 11 bases. Germline lookup yields CDR1 SEHNR and CDR2 FQNEAQ (reference sequence). J gave up 4 bases and V 5 bases, and 5 bases lay outside the gene matches. CDR3 length equals 15 residues. The entire variable domain, with the rest obtained from reference TRBV7-9 and TRBJ2-3, is as follows: DTGVSQNPRHKITKRGQNVTFRCDPISEHNRLYWYRQTLGQGPEFLTYFQNEAQLEKSRLLSDRFSAERPKGSFSTLEIQRTEQGDSAMYLCASSPGQGASDTQYFGPGTRLTVL.

J is TRBJ2-7 and V is TRBV5-5, with 7 bases matching TRBD1. CDR3 size: 13 residues. V gave up 3 bases and J gave up 2 bases; unmatched junction bases: 2. CDR1 is SGHKS and CDR2 is YYEKEE in the germline V gene (reference sequence). CDR3 sequence: CASSWGQTYEQYV. CDR3 coding DNA: TGTGCCAGCAGCTGGGGACAGACCTACGAGCAGTACGTC.

This clone has only one observation. This chain connects TRBV9 to TRBJ1-2, with 8 bases matching TRBD1. The CDR3 has 15 amino acids. V trimming: 0 bases; J trimming: 8 bases; junction bases outside the gene matches: 9. The V gene's germline CDR1 is SGDLS and CDR2 YYNGEE. The DNA of the CDR3 is TGTGCCAGCAGCGTAGAGGGGCAGGGGGCGCAGGGCTACACCTTC. Protein: CASSVEGQGAQGYTF.

This clone was detected ten times or more. J is TRBJ2-3 and V is TRBV27; unclear D gene. Germline V gene sequence: CDR1 MNHEY, CDR2 SMNVEV (reference sequence). Trimming pared 5 bases from V and 1 base from J, leaving 10 bases between. The CDR3 has 14 amino acids. CDR3 sequence (DNA): TGTGCCAGCAGTACCCGGTCCGGCACAGATACGCAGTATTTT. As protein: CASSTRSGTDTQYF.

The V gene is TRBV12-3 or TRBV12-4, the J gene TRBJ2-3; tentative D call: TRBD1 (5 bases). Deletions cut 6 bases from V and 3 bases from J, with 10 bases between. This CDR3 contains 13 residues. The CDR3 loop is CASRKRQTDTQYF. The CDR3 nucleotides are TGTGCCAGCAGGAAACGACAGACAGATACGCAGTATTTT.

This clone has just a few counts. The J gene is TRBJ1-1, the V gene TRBV5-1; D uncertain. The germline gives CDR1 SGHRS, CDR2 YFSETQ. There are 13 residues in the CDR3. V was shortened by 0 bases and J by 2 bases, with 5 bases between the two germline ends. The CDR3 coding sequence is TGCGCCAGCAGCTTGGCCGTTAACACTGAAGCTTTCTTT. It is translated as CASSLAVNTEAFF.

V usage is TRBV7-8 and J usage is TRBJ1-3; D is unresolved. Germline assignment: CDR1 SGHVS and CDR2 FQNEAQ. This CDR3 has 16 residues. The V end was cut by 5 bases, the J end by 3 bases, with 17 bases between. CDR3 amino acids: CASSPLLGGRGNTIYF. In nucleotides, the CDR3 is TGTGCCAGCAGCCCACTCTTGGGAGGCCGTGGAAACACCATATATTTT.